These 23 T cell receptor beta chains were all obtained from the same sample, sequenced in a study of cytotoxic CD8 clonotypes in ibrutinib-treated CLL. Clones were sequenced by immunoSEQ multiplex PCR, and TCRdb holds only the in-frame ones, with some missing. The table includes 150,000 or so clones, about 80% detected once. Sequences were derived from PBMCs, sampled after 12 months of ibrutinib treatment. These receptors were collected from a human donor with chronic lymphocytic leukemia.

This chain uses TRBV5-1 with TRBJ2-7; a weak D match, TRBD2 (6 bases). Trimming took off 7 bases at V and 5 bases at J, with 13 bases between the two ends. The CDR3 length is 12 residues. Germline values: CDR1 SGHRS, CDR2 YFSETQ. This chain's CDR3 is CASLCTGDEQYF. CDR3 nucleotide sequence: TGCGCCAGCCTCTGCACGGGAGACGAGCAGTACTTC.

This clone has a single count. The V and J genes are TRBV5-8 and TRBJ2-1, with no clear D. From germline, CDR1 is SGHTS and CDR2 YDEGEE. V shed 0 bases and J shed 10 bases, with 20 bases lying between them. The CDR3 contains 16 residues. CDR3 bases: TGTGCCAGCAGCTTGGCCTTCCACACCTCTCGCTTAGAGCAGTTCTTC. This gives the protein CASSLAFHTSRLEQFF.

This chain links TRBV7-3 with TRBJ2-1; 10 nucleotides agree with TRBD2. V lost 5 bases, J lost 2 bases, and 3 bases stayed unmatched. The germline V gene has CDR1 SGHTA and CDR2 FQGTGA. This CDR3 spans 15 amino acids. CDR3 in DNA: TGTGCCAGCAGCATAGCGGGAGGAACCTACAATGAGCAGTTCTTC. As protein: CASSIAGGTYNEQFF.

CDR3 in amino acids: CASSQEGTQKETQYF. The CDR3 DNA follows: TGCGCCAGCAGCCAAGAAGGGACGCAAAAAGAGACCCAGTACTTC. This chain links TRBV4-1 with TRBJ2-5, with D perhaps matching TRBD1 or TRBD2 (5 bases each). The CDR3 loop spans 15 amino acids. The V end lost 0 bases, the J end lost 3 bases, and 11 bases lay between the germline ends. From germline, CDR1 is MGHRA and CDR2 YSYEKL.

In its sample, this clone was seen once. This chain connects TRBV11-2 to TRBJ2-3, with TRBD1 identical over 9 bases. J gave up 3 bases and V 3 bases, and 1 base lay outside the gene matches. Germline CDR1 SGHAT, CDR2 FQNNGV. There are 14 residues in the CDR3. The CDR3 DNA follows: TGTGCCAGCAGCTTGGACAGGGGTACAGATACGCAGTATTTT. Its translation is CASSLDRGTDTQYF. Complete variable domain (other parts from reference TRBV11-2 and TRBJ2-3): EAGVAQSPRYKIIEKRQSVAFWCNPISGHATLYWYQQILGQGPKLLIQFQNNGVVDDSQLPKDRFSAERLKGVDSTLKIQPAKLEDSAVYLCASSLDRGTDTQYFGPGTRLTVL.

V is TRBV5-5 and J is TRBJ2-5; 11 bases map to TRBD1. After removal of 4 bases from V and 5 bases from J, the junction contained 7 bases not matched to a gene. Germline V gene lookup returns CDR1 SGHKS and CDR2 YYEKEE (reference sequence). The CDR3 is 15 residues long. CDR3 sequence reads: CASSLPDRGPETQYF. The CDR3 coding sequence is TGTGCCAGCAGCCTACCGGACAGGGGGCCGGAGACCCAGTACTTC.

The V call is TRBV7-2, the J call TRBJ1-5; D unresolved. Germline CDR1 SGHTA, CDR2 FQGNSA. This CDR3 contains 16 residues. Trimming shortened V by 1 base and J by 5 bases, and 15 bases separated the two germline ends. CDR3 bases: TGTGCCAGCAGCTTAGAGGCAGCCCGGGAGGATCAGCCCCAGCATTTT. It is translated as CASSLEAAREDQPQHF. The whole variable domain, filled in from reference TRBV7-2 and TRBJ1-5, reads GAGVSQSPSNKVTEKGKDVELRCDPISGHTALYWYRQSLGQGLEFLIYFQGNSAPDKSGLPSDRFSAERTGGSVSTLTIQRTQQEDSAVYLCASSLEAAREDQPQHFGDGTRLSIL.

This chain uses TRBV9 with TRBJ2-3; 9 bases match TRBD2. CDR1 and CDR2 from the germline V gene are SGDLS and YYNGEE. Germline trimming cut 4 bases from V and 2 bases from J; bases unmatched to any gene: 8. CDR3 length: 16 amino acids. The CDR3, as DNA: TGTGCCAGCAGCAGCTTAGCGGGAGCCTTCACAGATACGCAGTATTTT. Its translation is CASSSLAGAFTDTQYF.

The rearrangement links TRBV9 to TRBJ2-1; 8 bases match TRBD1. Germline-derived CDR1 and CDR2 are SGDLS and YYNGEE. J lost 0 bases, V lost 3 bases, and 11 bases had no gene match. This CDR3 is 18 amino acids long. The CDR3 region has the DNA TGTGCCAGCAGCGGCAGGACAGGGATGCCTGCCTCCTACAATGAGCAGTTCTTC. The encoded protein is CASSGRTGMPASYNEQFF.

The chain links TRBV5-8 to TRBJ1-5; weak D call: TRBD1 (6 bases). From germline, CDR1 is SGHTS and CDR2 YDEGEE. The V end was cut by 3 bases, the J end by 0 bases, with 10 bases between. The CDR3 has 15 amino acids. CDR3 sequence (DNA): TGTGCCAGCAGCTCCGGACAGAATAGCAATCAGCCCCAGCATTTT. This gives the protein CASSSGQNSNQPQHF. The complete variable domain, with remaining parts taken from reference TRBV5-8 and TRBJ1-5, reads EAGVTQSPTHLIKTRGQQATLRCSPISGHTSVYWYQQALGLGLQFLLWYDEGEERNRGNFPPRFSGRQFPNYSSELNVNALELEDSALYLCASSSGQNSNQPQHFGDGTRLSIL.

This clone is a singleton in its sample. CDR3 amino acids: CASSSREGTRRDTQYF. Written as DNA, the CDR3 is TGTGCCAGCAGCTCGCGGGAAGGGACTAGAAGGGATACGCAGTATTTT. The chain carries TRBV11-3 and TRBJ2-3, with 8 bases fitting TRBD2. Germline values: CDR1 SGHNT, CDR2 YENEEA. The CDR3 sequence is 16 residues long. The ends lost 4 bases at V and 6 bases at J; junction bases unmatched: 12.

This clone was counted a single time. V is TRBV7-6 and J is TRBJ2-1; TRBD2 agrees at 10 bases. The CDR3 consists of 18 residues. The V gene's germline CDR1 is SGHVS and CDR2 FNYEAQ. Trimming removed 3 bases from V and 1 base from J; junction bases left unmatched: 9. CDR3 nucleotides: TGTGCCAGCAGCTTGTACCTAGCGGGGGCCTTATCCTACAATGAGCAGTTCTTC. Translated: CASSLYLAGALSYNEQFF.

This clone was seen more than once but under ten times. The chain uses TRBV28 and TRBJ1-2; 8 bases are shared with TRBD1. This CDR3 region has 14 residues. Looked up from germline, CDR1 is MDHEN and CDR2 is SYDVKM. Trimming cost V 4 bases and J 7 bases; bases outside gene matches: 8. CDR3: CASSSGQGALGYTF. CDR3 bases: TGTGCCAGCAGTTCAGGGCAGGGGGCGCTTGGCTACACCTTC.

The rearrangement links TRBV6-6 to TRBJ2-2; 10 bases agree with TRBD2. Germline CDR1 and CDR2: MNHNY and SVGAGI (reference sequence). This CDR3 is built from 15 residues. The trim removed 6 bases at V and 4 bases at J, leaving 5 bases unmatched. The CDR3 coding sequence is TGTGCCAGCAGGGCCGAGCGGGGGGGCACCGGGGAGCTGTTTTTT. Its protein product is CASRAERGGTGELFF.

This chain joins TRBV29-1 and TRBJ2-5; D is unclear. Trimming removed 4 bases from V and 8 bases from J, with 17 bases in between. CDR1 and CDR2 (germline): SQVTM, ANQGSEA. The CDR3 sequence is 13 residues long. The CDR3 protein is CSVVGSEKTTQYF. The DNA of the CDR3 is TGCAGCGTTGTTGGGTCAGAGAAGACCACCCAGTACTTC.

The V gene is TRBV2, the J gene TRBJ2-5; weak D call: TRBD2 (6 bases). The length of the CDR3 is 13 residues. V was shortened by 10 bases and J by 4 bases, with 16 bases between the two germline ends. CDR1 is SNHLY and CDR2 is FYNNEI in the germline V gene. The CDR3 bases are TGTGCCACACGGTCCCCGGGGGTAGAGACCCAGTACTTC. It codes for CATRSPGVETQYF.

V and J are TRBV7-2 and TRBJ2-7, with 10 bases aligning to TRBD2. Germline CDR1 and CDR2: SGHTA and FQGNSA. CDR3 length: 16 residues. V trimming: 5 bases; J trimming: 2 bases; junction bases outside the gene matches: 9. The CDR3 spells CASSLSSGGIPYEQYF. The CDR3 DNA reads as TGTGCCAGCAGCCTGTCTAGCGGGGGTATCCCCTACGAGCAGTACTTC.

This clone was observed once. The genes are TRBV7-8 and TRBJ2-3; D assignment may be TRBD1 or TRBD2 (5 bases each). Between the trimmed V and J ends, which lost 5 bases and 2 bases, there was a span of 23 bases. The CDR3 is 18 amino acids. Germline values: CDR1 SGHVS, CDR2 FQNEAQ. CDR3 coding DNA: TGTGCCAGCAGCACCAGGAGAGGGAAGGGGTTGATCACAGATACGCAGTATTTT. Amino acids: CASSTRRGKGLITDTQYF.

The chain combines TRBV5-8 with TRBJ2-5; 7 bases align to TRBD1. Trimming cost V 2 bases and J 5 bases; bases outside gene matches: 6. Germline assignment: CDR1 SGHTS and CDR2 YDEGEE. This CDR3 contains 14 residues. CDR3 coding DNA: TGTGCCAGCAGCTTTTTTCCAGGGGGTGAGACCCAGTACTTC. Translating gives CASSFFPGGETQYF. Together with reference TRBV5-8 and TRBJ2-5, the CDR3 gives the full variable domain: EAGVTQSPTHLIKTRGQQATLRCSPISGHTSVYWYQQALGLGLQFLLWYDEGEERNRGNFPPRFSGRQFPNYSSELNVNALELEDSALYLCASSFFPGGETQYFGPGTRLLVL.

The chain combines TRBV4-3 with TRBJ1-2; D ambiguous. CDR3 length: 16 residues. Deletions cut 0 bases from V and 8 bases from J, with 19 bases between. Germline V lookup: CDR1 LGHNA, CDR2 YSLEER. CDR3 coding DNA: TGCGCCAGCAGCCAAGATCCCAGTGCCCGGGGAGGGGGCTACACCTTC. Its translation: CASSQDPSARGGGYTF.

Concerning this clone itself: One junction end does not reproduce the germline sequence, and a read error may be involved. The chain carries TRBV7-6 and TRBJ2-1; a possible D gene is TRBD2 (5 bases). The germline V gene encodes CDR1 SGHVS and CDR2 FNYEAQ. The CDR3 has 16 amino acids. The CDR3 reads CASTLVGAPRGDEQFF. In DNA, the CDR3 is TGTGCCAGCACCTTAGTAGGAGCGCCCCGGGGTGATGAGCAGTTCTTC.

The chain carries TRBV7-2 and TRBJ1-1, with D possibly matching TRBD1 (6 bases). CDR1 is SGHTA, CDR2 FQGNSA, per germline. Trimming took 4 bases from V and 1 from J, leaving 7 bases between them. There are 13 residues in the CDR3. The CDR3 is CASSWGQNTEAFF. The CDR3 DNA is TGTGCCAGCAGCTGGGGACAGAACACTGAAGCTTTCTTT.

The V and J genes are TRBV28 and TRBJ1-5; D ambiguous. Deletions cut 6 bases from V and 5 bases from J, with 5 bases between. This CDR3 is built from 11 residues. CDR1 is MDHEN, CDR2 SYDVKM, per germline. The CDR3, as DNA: TGTGCCAGCAGACGAGATCAGCCCCAGCATTTT. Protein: CASRRDQPQHF.